A selection of T cell receptor beta chains follows, all from one sample in a study of shared clonotypes between healthy human individuals. Sequenced by immunoSEQ multiplex PCR; TCRdb stores in-frame clones only, minus some. The sample lists around 560,000 clones, about 95% occurring once. The material sequenced was naive CD8+ T cells sorted from blood. The receptors derive from a woman in her thirties in good health. CDR3s include the opening cysteine and the closing phenylalanine or tryptophan. The D gene is left open where the match is weak. A clone size is listed for some rows: how often the clone was seen (once, few, many), or a class if it is expanded.

clone size,J gene,D gene,V gene,CDR3 DNA,CDR3 protein
NA,TRBJ2-1,TRBD2,TRBV29-1,TGCAGCACCCAGGGAGGGGATACACGAAATGAGCAGTTCTTC,CSTQGGDTRNEQFF
NA,TRBJ2-7,NA,TRBV28,TGTGCCAGCAGTCTCCGGGACGGCAGCTACGAGCAGTACTTC,CASSLRDGSYEQYF
once,TRBJ2-7,NA,TRBV27,TGTGCCAGCAGTAGCGACCAAAACCTATACGAGCAGTACTTC,CASSSDQNLYEQYF
many,TRBJ2-7,TRBD2,TRBV2,TGTGCCAGCAGTGAACGGGGGGGCTCCTACGAGCAGTACTTC,CASSERGGSYEQYF
NA,TRBJ2-5,TRBD1,TRBV7-9,TGTGCCAGCAGCTCGGGACAGGGGGCGATTGAGACCCAGTACTTC,CASSSGQGAIETQYF
NA,TRBJ2-5,NA,TRBV28,TGTGCCAGCACCGCCGGGCTGGGCCAAGAGACCCAGTACTTC,CASTAGLGQETQYF
NA,TRBJ2-2,NA,TRBV9,TGTGCCAGCAGCCCGAAGCAAACACACACCGGGGAGCTGTTTTTT,CASSPKQTHTGELFF
NA,TRBJ2-1,TRBD2,TRBV6-4,TGTGCCAGCAGTCAACTAGCGGGAGGGCTTAACAATGAGCAGTTCTTC,CASSQLAGGLNNEQFF
once,TRBJ1-1,TRBD1,TRBV7-9,TGTGCCAGCAGCTCCCCGCGACAGGGCGTCACTGAAGCTTTCTTT,CASSSPRQGVTEAFF
NA,TRBJ2-7,NA,TRBV15,TGTGCCACCAGCAGTATAGCCGCATCCTACGAGCAGTACTTC,CATSSIAASYEQYF
NA,TRBJ1-5,NA,TRBV13,TGTGCCAGCAGCTTAGGCCTGGTTGACTACAATCAGCCCCAGCATTTT,CASSLGLVDYNQPQHF
NA,TRBJ2-7,TRBD1,TRBV6-1,TGTGCCAGCACTCGGACAGGGAACTACGAGCAGTACTTC,CASTRTGNYEQYF
NA,TRBJ1-5,NA,TRBV28,TGTGCCAGCACTCCTCAGGGCTATAGCAATCAGCCCCAGCATTTT,CASTPQGYSNQPQHF
NA,TRBJ2-1,TRBD2,TRBV5-6,TGTGCCAGCAGCTGGACCCTAGCGGAGCCCGCTTGGGGGCAGTTCTTC,CASSWTLAEPAWGQFF
NA,TRBJ2-3,NA,TRBV7-9,TGTGCCAGCAGCTTAGGCAGAAGCACAGATACGCAGTATTTT,CASSLGRSTDTQYF
NA,TRBJ2-7,TRBD1,TRBV4-2,TGTGCCGCCAGCCTGCCCGCAGGACATGGGGGACAGGGCGCTCCACCGGACGAGCAGTACTTC,CAASLPAGHGGQGAPPDEQYF
NA,TRBJ2-1,TRBD1,TRBV19,TGTGCCAGTAGTATAGGAGACTGGACAGGGATAAGTGAGCAGTTCTTC,CASSIGDWTGISEQFF
NA,TRBJ2-7,NA,TRBV28,TGTGCCAGCAGTCCCCGACTCCCCCACTACGAGCAGTACTTC,CASSPRLPHYEQYF
NA,TRBJ1-1,NA,TRBV20-1,TGCAGTGCTCCCAGGAACACTGAAGCTTTCTTT,CSAPRNTEAFF
NA,TRBJ1-1,NA,TRBV27,TGTGCCAGCAGTCGGGACCAGGGGACTGAAGCTTTCTTT,CASSRDQGTEAFF
NA,TRBJ2-1,TRBD2,TRBV6-5,TGTGCCAGCAGTTACCCGAGCGGGAGGGGATACAATGAGCAGTTCTTC,CASSYPSGRGYNEQFF
NA,TRBJ2-7,NA,TRBV13,TGTGCCAGCAGCTTCACAGGGACCTACGAGCAGTACTTC,CASSFTGTYEQYF
NA,TRBJ2-2,TRBD1,TRBV7-2,TGTGCCCCACTAGACAGGGGCAACACCGGGGAGCTGTTTTTT,CAPLDRGNTGELFF
NA,TRBJ2-5,NA,TRBV2,TGTGCCAGCGTAGCGCTCCAAGAGACCCAGTACTTC,CASVALQETQYF
NA,TRBJ1-2,TRBD1,TRBV7-9,TGTGCCAGCAGCGTAGCCGGACAGGGGTACAACTATGGCTACACCTTC,CASSVAGQGYNYGYTF
NA,TRBJ2-7,TRBD1,TRBV28,TGTGCCAGCAGGACAGGGACGACCTACGAGCAGTACTTC,CASRTGTTYEQYF
NA,TRBJ2-1,NA,TRBV7-6,TGTGCCAGCAGCTTAGGGGAGAATGAGCAGTTCTTC,CASSLGENEQFF
NA,TRBJ1-1,NA,TRBV18,TGTGCCAGCTCTTGGTCGGAGACCTATGAAGCTTTCTTT,CASSWSETYEAFF